This T cell receptor beta chain emerged from a study of blood T cell repertoires in COVID-19. Overall study: Donors in the United States, Italy and Spain gave samples during acute or convalescent COVID-19. Sources were T cells, B-cell-depleted T cells, or PBMCs; the material itself was cDNA or gDNA.

Which cohort a participant joined came from the clinical history participants gave. Sequenced by immunoSEQ multiplex PCR; TCRdb stores in-frame clones only, minus some. Of a few hundred thousand clones listed, around 85% were seen once; the top ten hold 2% to 3%. There are 14 residues in the CDR3. Germline CDR1 reads LNHNV; CDR2 reads YYDKDF (reference sequence). Deletions cut 7 bases from V and 9 bases from J, with 19 bases between. This chain connects TRBV15 to TRBJ2-1; a possible D gene is TRBD1 (5 bases). The sequenced sample was PBMCs or T cells enriched from blood (not recorded which). The receptor's source is a woman between 45 and 60 years old who had recovered from COVID-19. The CDR3: CATNYAGSRREQFF. Here the CDR3 DNA reads TGTGCCACCAATTACGCAGGGTCGAGGCGTGAGCAGTTCTTC.